The following is a TCR beta chain sequence with its context. This table comes from immunoSEQ multiplex PCR, and its TCRdb copy is limited to in-frame clones, with some not included. Among 120,000 to 150,000 clones listed, over 80% were seen once. CDR1 is MNHEY, CDR2 SVGEGT, per germline. The V and J ends lost 5 bases and 0 bases, in that order; junction bases with no gene match: 8. This CDR3 is 16 amino acids long. This sample stems from a study of blood T cell repertoires in COVID-19. Across the study: From the United States, Italy and Spain came samples of acute and convalescent COVID-19. PBMCs, B-cell-depleted T cells, or T cells provided the cDNA or gDNA that made up the material.

The specimen was peripheral blood. The receptor was derived from a woman in her forties with active or convalescent COVID-19. The V call is TRBV6-2 or TRBV6-3, the J call TRBJ2-7; the match to TRBD1 covers 9 bases. The CDR3 reads CASSDPGQGYSYEQYF. CDR3 nucleotides: TGTGCCAGCAGTGACCCGGGACAGGGATACTCCTACGAGCAGTACTTC.